The 21 T cell receptor beta chains below were found in one sample sequenced in a study of PD-1 blockade in classical Hodgkin lymphoma. No patient escaped relapse after autologous stem cell transplantation, and brentuximab vedotin exposure varied. By magnetic negative selection, CD4+ T cells were purified from thawed PBMCs. Libraries were prepared by immunoSEQ multiplex PCR; TCRdb keeps only in-frame clonotypes and omits some of them. The data show about 15,000 clones, 70% to 90% seen once. This specimen consisted of CD4+ T cells from blood, obtained at baseline. The receptor set was obtained from a human donor with classical Hodgkin lymphoma.

The V call is TRBV28, the J call TRBJ1-3; D is uncertain. This CDR3 spans 14 amino acids. CDR1 and CDR2 from the germline V gene are MDHEN and SYDVKM. With 7 bases removed from V and 0 bases from J, the gap between germline ends came to 10 bases. CDR3 DNA: TGTGCCAGCAACGGGGATTTCTCTGGAAACACCATATATTTT. It codes for CASNGDFSGNTIYF.

This CDR3 is CASSFRGTGGNYGYTF. The CDR3 DNA sequence: TGTGCCAGCAGCTTCCGTGGGACAGGGGGCAACTATGGCTACACCTTC. The gene calls are TRBV7-8 and TRBJ1-2; 12 positions agree with TRBD1. The length of the CDR3 is 16 residues. CDR1 and CDR2 (germline): SGHVS, FQNEAQ. After removal of 3 bases from V and 2 bases from J, the junction contained 4 bases not matched to a gene.

The chain links TRBV18 to TRBJ2-3; no definite D call. In germline, CDR1 is KGHSH, CDR2 LQKENI. The CDR3 spans 12 residues. Trimming pared 6 bases from V and 4 bases from J, leaving 8 bases between. CDR3 nucleotide sequence: TGTGCCAGCTCGCCCAATCCAGATACGCAGTATTTT. Protein product: CASSPNPDTQYF.

V and J are TRBV19 and TRBJ1-4, with TRBD1 as a possible D gene (6 bases). The CDR3 extends over 16 amino acids. Germline lookup yields CDR1 LNHDA and CDR2 SQIVND (reference sequence). V was pared by 10 bases and J by 7 bases, with 25 bases between. CDR3 region: CATLGLPGTRGEKLFF. In nucleotides, the CDR3 is TGTGCCACCCTAGGCCTGCCCGGGACAAGGGGTGAAAAACTGTTTTTT. Combining the CDR3 with reference TRBV19 and TRBJ1-4 gives the whole variable domain DGGITQSPKYLFRKEGQNVTLSCEQNLNHDAMYWYRQDPGQGLRLIYYSQIVNDFQKGDIAEGYSVSREKKESFPLTVTSAQKNPTAFYLCATLGLPGTRGEKLFFGSGTQLSVL.

This clone was detected only once. V gene TRBV30 combines with J gene TRBJ2-3; TRBD1 matches 7 bases. The CDR3 contains 15 residues. CDR1 GTSNPN and CDR2 SVGIG come from the germline V gene (reference sequence). The V segment lost 1 base and the J segment 4 bases; nucleotides outside the gene matches: 8. The CDR3 DNA reads TGTGCCTGGAGTGGGAAGGGGGCGGCTGCAGATACGCAGTATTTT. It yields the protein CAWSGKGAAADTQYF.

The V gene is TRBV21-1, the J gene TRBJ2-7; TRBD2 is the table's D call and was not checked against the DNA. TRBV21-1 is termed a pseudogene. The CDR3 extends over 11 amino acids. CDR3 nucleotides: TGTGCCAGCAGCAAAGTCTTAGAGCAGTACTTC. It translates to CASSKVLEQYF.

Comment on this clone: The junction shows a germline mismatch at one end, possibly a read error. This chain uses TRBV7-7 with TRBJ2-3; D unresolved. Looked up from germline, CDR1 is SSHAT and CDR2 is FNYEAQ (reference sequence). The CDR3 totals 16 residues. CDR3 amino acids: CASSLAPGGGTDTQYF. The CDR3 DNA is TGTGCTAGCAGCTTAGCTCCCGGTGGTGGTACAGATACGCAGTATTTT. Together with reference TRBV7-7 and TRBJ2-3, the CDR3 gives the full variable domain: GAGVSQSPRYKVTKRGQDVTLRCDPISSHATLYWYQQALGQGPEFLTYFNYEAQPDKSGLPSDRFSAERPEGSISTLTIQRTEQRDSAMYRCASSLAPGGGTDTQYFGPGTRLTVL.

This clone was observed a handful of times. The J gene is TRBJ1-5, the V gene TRBV7-2; no clear D gene. Germline V lookup: CDR1 SGHTA, CDR2 FQGNSA. Trimming took 6 bases from V and 1 from J, leaving 7 bases between them. This CDR3 is built from 13 residues. Here the CDR3 reads CASSRSSNQPQHF. The CDR3 bases are TGTGCCAGCAGTAGGAGCAGCAATCAGCCCCAGCATTTT.

Concerning this clone itself: The identical CDR3 is also encoded by other nucleotide sequences in the sample. This rearrangement joins TRBV5-1 to TRBJ1-3; D gene uncertain. V was clipped by 0 bases and J by 4 bases, with 8 bases between them. Per germline, CDR1 SGHRS and CDR2 YFSETQ. The CDR3 extends over 14 amino acids. CDR3 residues: CASSLGVSGNTIYF. The CDR3 nucleotides read TGCGCCAGCAGCTTGGGGGTATCCGGAAACACCATATATTTT. Full variable domain (rest looked up from reference TRBV5-1 and TRBJ1-3): KAGVTQTPRYLIKTRGQQVTLSCSPISGHRSVSWYQQTPGQGLQFLFEYFSETQRNKGNFPGRFSGRQFSNSRSEMNVSTLELGDSALYLCASSLGVSGNTIYFGEGSWLTVV.

This clone was detected only a few times. The chain has TRBV30 and TRBJ1-5; 10 nucleotides match TRBD1. CDR1 is GTSNPN, CDR2 SVGIG, per germline (reference sequence). V dropped 4 bases and J dropped 7; count of bases not matched to a gene: 4. The CDR3 covers 13 residues. In DNA, the CDR3 is TGTGCCTGGAACGGACAGGGGGGACAGCCCCAGCATTTT. Protein product: CAWNGQGGQPQHF.

This clone showed up just a few times. V usage is TRBV7-9 and J usage is TRBJ1-5; D ambiguous. The germline V gene encodes CDR1 SEHNR and CDR2 FQNEAQ (reference sequence). The CDR3 sequence is 13 residues long. V gave up 5 bases and J gave up 4 bases, with 9 bases separating them. The CDR3 sequence is CASSPQGNQPQHF. As DNA, the CDR3 is TGTGCCAGCAGCCCGCAAGGGAATCAGCCCCAGCATTTT.

This chain links TRBV7-3 with TRBJ2-5; 13 nucleotides align to TRBD2. The germline CDR1 and CDR2 sequences are SGHTA and FQGTGA. The CDR3 runs 16 residues. Trimming removed 4 bases from V and 1 base from J; junction bases left unmatched: 3. The CDR3 reads CASSSGLAGAQETQYF. The CDR3 DNA follows: TGTGCCAGCAGCTCCGGACTAGCGGGGGCCCAAGAGACCCAGTACTTC.

The gene calls are TRBV9 and TRBJ1-4; D is uncertain. The CDR3 totals 15 residues. Trimming cost V 0 bases and J 4 bases, with 10 bases left between them. Germline loops: CDR1 SGDLS, CDR2 YYNGEE. The chain's CDR3 is CASSVVDGINEKLFF. As DNA, the CDR3 is TGTGCCAGCAGCGTAGTGGACGGGATTAATGAAAAACTGTTTTTT.

The V call is TRBV5-4, the J call TRBJ1-5; no clear D. Germline values: CDR1 SGHNT, CDR2 YYREEE (reference sequence). CDR3 size: 15 residues. The V and J ends lost 4 bases and 0 bases respectively, with 11 bases between them. CDR3 loop: CASSQDRGSNQPQHF. In DNA form, the CDR3 reads TGTGCCAGCAGCCAAGATCGGGGTAGCAATCAGCCCCAGCATTTT.

The chain recombines TRBV18 with TRBJ1-5; 8 positions match TRBD1. The length of the CDR3 is 15 residues. V was clipped by 3 bases and J by 3 bases; unmatched bases: 4. Germline assignment: CDR1 KGHSH and CDR2 LQKENI. CDR3 region: CASSPAGGNNQPQHF. The CDR3 nucleotides read TGTGCCAGCTCACCGGCAGGGGGCAACAATCAGCCCCAGCATTTT.

This clone occurred once. V and J are TRBV30 and TRBJ2-2, with 8 bases fitting TRBD2. With 8 bases clipped from V and 6 bases from J, the junction kept 11 bases outside the gene matches. This CDR3 comprises 14 residues. CDR1 and CDR2 from the germline V gene are GTSNPN and SVGIG (reference sequence). CDR3 loop: CAGDGTRWAGELFF. CDR3 nucleotide sequence: TGTGCCGGGGACGGGACTAGATGGGCCGGGGAGCTGTTTTTT.

This chain joins TRBV7-2 and TRBJ2-5; D gene uncertain. Trimming pared 5 bases from V and 5 bases from J, leaving 9 bases between. Germline loops: CDR1 SGHTA, CDR2 FQGNSA. The CDR3 sequence is 12 residues long. CDR3 DNA: TGTGCCAGCAGCCCCCCCCAGGAGACCCAGTACTTC. Protein sequence: CASSPPQETQYF. The complete variable domain, with remaining parts taken from reference TRBV7-2 and TRBJ2-5, reads GAGVSQSPSNKVTEKGKDVELRCDPISGHTALYWYRQSLGQGLEFLIYFQGNSAPDKSGLPSDRFSAERTGGSVSTLTIQRTQQEDSAVYLCASSPPQETQYFGPGTRLLVL.

The V gene is TRBV27, the J gene TRBJ2-7; D is unclear. Germline V CDR1 and CDR2: MNHEY, SMNVEV (reference sequence). Trimming took off 5 bases at V and 3 bases at J, with 2 bases between the two ends. The CDR3 is made up of 10 amino acids. The CDR3 loop reads CASSIYEQYF. Here the CDR3 DNA reads TGTGCCAGCAGTATCTACGAGCAGTACTTC.

This clone was detected only a few times. The rearrangement joins TRBV28 to TRBJ1-1; D gene uncertain. The CDR3 totals 12 residues. CDR1 MDHEN and CDR2 SYDVKM come from the germline V gene. The germline V and J ends were trimmed by 2 bases and 1 base, with 2 bases remaining between them. CDR3 protein: CASSLRNTEAFF. In DNA form, the CDR3 reads TGTGCCAGCAGTTTAAGGAACACTGAAGCTTTCTTT.

This chain uses TRBV5-1 with TRBJ2-3; possibly TRBD2 for D (5 bases). The CDR3 is 13 residues long. V lost 6 bases to trimming and J lost 5 bases, with 13 bases between them. Looked up from germline, CDR1 is SGHRS and CDR2 is YFSETQ. Written as DNA, the CDR3 is TGCGCCAGCAATCTCGCTCGGGGAGATACGCAGTATTTT. Protein product: CASNLARGDTQYF.

V and J are TRBV9 and TRBJ2-7, with 9 bases fitting TRBD1. The CDR3 consists of 15 residues. CDR1 and CDR2 (germline): SGDLS, YYNGEE. V lost 0 bases to trimming and J lost 7 bases; unmatched junction nucleotides: 8. In nucleotides, the CDR3 is TGTGCCAGCAGCGTAGCCACGGGACAGGGAGGTGAGCAGTACTTC. Its protein is CASSVATGQGGEQYF.